The 27 T cell receptor beta chains listed next were all sequenced from one sample in a study of CD8+ T cells in alopecia areata. The treatment is: oral pan-JAK inhibitor, 5-10 mg twice daily. Investigators isolated RNA and reverse transcribed it into cDNA to act as the sequencing template. Profiled with immunoSEQ multiplex PCR; TCRdb holds only in-frame clones, not every one. This sample has approximately 43,000 clones, with under 70% found just once. The sequences come from CD8+ T cells sorted from blood, collected at week 4, from a patient treated with tofacitinib. These receptors all come from a human donor with alopecia areata.

This clone was detected only a few times. The junction differs from germline at one of its ends, possibly a read error. This chain links TRBV29-1 with TRBJ2-7; possible D gene TRBD1, 7 bases. Per germline, CDR1 SQVTM and CDR2 ANQGSEA. The CDR3 is 11 amino acids. CDR3 protein: CSVGDRGTVSF. The DNA for the CDR3 is TGCAGCGTTGGGGACCGCGGGACAGTGAGCTTC.

This chain uses TRBV11-2 with TRBJ2-4; the D is unclear. This CDR3 has 14 amino acids. Trimming left V 1 base short and J 5 bases short, with 9 bases between. CDR1 is SGHAT and CDR2 is FQNNGV in the germline V gene. Here the CDR3 DNA reads TGTGCCAGCAGCTTAGTTGCGGATCAAAACATTCAGTACTTC. It yields the protein CASSLVADQNIQYF.

V is TRBV29-1 and J is TRBJ1-1; D gene uncertain. CDR1 SQVTM and CDR2 ANQGSEA come from the germline V gene. The ends were cut back, 4 bases at V and 0 bases at J, with 12 bases in the middle. The length of the CDR3 is 14 residues. This chain's CDR3 is CSVGTGPLNTEAFF. DNA of the CDR3: TGCAGCGTTGGGACGGGCCCCTTGAACACTGAAGCTTTCTTT. Complete variable domain (other parts from reference TRBV29-1 and TRBJ1-1): SAVISQKPSRDICQRGTSLTIQCQVDSQVTMMFWYRQQPGQSLTLIATANQGSEATYESGFVIDKFPISRPNLTFSTLTVSNMSPEDSSIYLCSVGTGPLNTEAFFGQGTRLTVV.

The rearrangement joins TRBV2 to TRBJ1-5; D ambiguous. This CDR3 is built from 14 residues. Germline CDR1 is SNHLY and CDR2 is FYNNEI. Trimming left V 5 bases short and J 2 bases short, with 10 bases between. The CDR3: CASSSFRGNQPQHF. In DNA form, the CDR3 reads TGTGCCAGCAGTTCGTTTCGGGGCAATCAGCCCCAGCATTTT.

This chain uses TRBV27 with TRBJ2-5; D unclear. The CDR3 totals 11 residues. Germline values: CDR1 MNHEY, CDR2 SMNVEV (reference sequence). V lost 6 bases and J lost 7, with 9 bases in between. The CDR3 reads CASSSSTTQYF. As DNA, the CDR3 is TGTGCCAGCAGCTCTTCGACGACCCAGTACTTC.

This clone was seen only a few times. V usage is TRBV29-1 and J usage is TRBJ2-3; maybe TRBD2 (6 bases). Between the trimmed V and J ends, which lost 3 bases and 0 bases, there was a span of 16 bases. The germline V gene has CDR1 SQVTM and CDR2 ANQGSEA. The CDR3 has 16 residues. CDR3 nucleotides: TGCAGCGTTGACTTCGGACTGGGGGGTAGCACAGATACGCAGTATTTT. Translation: CSVDFGLGGSTDTQYF.

The chain carries TRBV9 and TRBJ1-4; 9 bases line up with TRBD1. J gave up 0 bases and V 2 bases, and 2 bases lay outside the gene matches. In germline, CDR1 is SGDLS, CDR2 YYNGEE. The CDR3 runs 16 residues. CDR3 sequence reads: CASSVGQGTTNEKLFF. The CDR3, as DNA: TGTGCCAGCAGCGTGGGACAGGGAACAACTAATGAAAAACTGTTTTTT.

The rearrangement links TRBV30 to TRBJ1-2; D gene uncertain. The CDR3 length is 13 residues. The germline V gene has CDR1 GTSNPN and CDR2 SVGIG (reference sequence). Trimming shortened V by 8 bases and J by 8 bases, and 21 bases separated the two germline ends. The CDR3 nucleotides are TGTGCCGGGTCCGGGCCCCAAGAGGACGGCTACACCTTC. Protein: CAGSGPQEDGYTF.

This clone has only one observation. The CDR3 here is CSVASRVKSYEQYF. In DNA, the CDR3 is TGCAGCGTTGCATCCCGGGTCAAGTCCTACGAGCAGTACTTC. The V call is TRBV29-1, the J call TRBJ2-7; the D is unclear. V was shortened by 4 bases and J by 1 base, with 14 bases between the two germline ends. The germline V gene encodes CDR1 SQVTM and CDR2 ANQGSEA. The CDR3 is 14 residues long.

The chain is built from TRBV5-6 and TRBJ1-5, with D possibly TRBD1 on 6 matching bases. The germline V gene has CDR1 SGHDT and CDR2 YYEEEE. V lost 4 bases and J 2 bases, leaving 7 bases between the germline ends. CDR3 length: 13 amino acids. The CDR3 here is CASSGGGNQPQHF. In nucleotides, the CDR3 is TGTGCCAGCAGCGGGGGCGGCAATCAGCCCCAGCATTTT.

The CDR3: CSVEDAGDSYNEQFF. Here the CDR3 DNA reads TGCAGCGTTGAAGATGCAGGGGACTCCTACAATGAGCAGTTCTTC. The V gene is TRBV29-1, the J gene TRBJ2-1; D is perhaps TRBD1 (6 bases). This CDR3 is 15 amino acids long. Germline lookup yields CDR1 SQVTM and CDR2 ANQGSEA. V lost 0 bases and J lost 0, with 9 bases in between.

The gene calls are TRBV19 and TRBJ1-2; TRBD1 is a possible D gene (6 bases). In germline, CDR1 is LNHDA, CDR2 SQIVND (reference sequence). The V and J ends lost 9 bases and 1 base respectively, with 15 bases between them. The CDR3 contains 14 residues. The CDR3 region is CASAPTGLNYGYTF. The CDR3 DNA reads as TGTGCCAGCGCCCCAACAGGGCTTAACTATGGCTACACCTTC. Filled out from reference TRBV19 and TRBJ1-2, the complete variable domain reads DGGITQSPKYLFRKEGQNVTLSCEQNLNHDAMYWYRQDPGQGLRLIYYSQIVNDFQKGDIAEGYSVSREKKESFPLTVTSAQKNPTAFYLCASAPTGLNYGYTFGSGTRLTVV.

CDR3 in amino acids: CASSFDEQQETQYF. In nucleotides, the CDR3 is TGTGCCAGCAGCTTCGACGAGCAACAAGAGACCCAGTACTTC. The chain joins TRBV5-6 to TRBJ2-5, with D uncertain. V gave up 2 bases and J gave up 2 bases, with 10 bases separating them. CDR1 is SGHDT and CDR2 is YYEEEE in the germline V gene. The CDR3 is 14 amino acids. Complete variable domain (other parts from reference TRBV5-6 and TRBJ2-5): DAGVTQSPTHLIKTRGQQVTLRCSPKSGHDTVSWYQQALGQGPQFIFQYYEEEERQRGNFPDRFSGHQFPNYSSELNVNALLLGDSALYLCASSFDEQQETQYFGPGTRLLVL.

The V call is TRBV6-6, the J call TRBJ1-1; D is unresolved. Germline V gene sequence: CDR1 MNHNY, CDR2 SVGAGI (reference sequence). The CDR3 covers 13 residues. Between the trimmed V and J ends, which lost 6 bases and 0 bases, there was a span of 8 bases. CDR3 loop: CASSSTVNTEAFF. For the CDR3, the DNA is TGTGCCAGCAGCTCGACGGTGAACACTGAAGCTTTCTTT.

This sequence joins TRBV11-1 and TRBJ2-1, with a possible D match to TRBD2 (6 bases). The germline V and J ends were trimmed by 0 bases and 10 bases, with 13 bases remaining between them. Germline V gene lookup returns CDR1 SGHAT and CDR2 FQDESV (reference sequence). CDR3 length equals 14 residues. CDR3 DNA sequence: TGTGCCAGCAGCTTAGCCGCAACAGGAGGGGAGCAGTTCTTC. It translates to CASSLAATGGEQFF.

This sequence joins TRBV29-1 and TRBJ2-2; D gene uncertain. The germline gives CDR1 SQVTM, CDR2 ANQGSEA. This CDR3 contains 11 residues. The V end was cut by 4 bases, the J end by 5 bases, with 5 bases between. The CDR3 nucleotides read TGCAGCGTTGTGGGGACCGGGGAGCTGTTTTTT. Translation gives CSVVGTGELFF.

The chain carries TRBV29-1 and TRBJ1-1, with a possible D match to TRBD1 (5 bases). This CDR3 is 12 amino acids long. Trimming removed 4 bases at V and 4 bases at J, with 10 bases between. Germline-derived CDR1 and CDR2 are SQVTM and ANQGSEA. CDR3 sequence reads: CSVVDQGTEAFF. The CDR3, as DNA: TGCAGCGTTGTAGACCAGGGCACTGAAGCTTTCTTT.

This clone occurred a few times. The chain combines TRBV29-1 with TRBJ1-2, with D uncertain. The V gene lost 6 bases and the J gene lost 4 bases, with 12 bases spanning the gap. Per germline, CDR1 SQVTM and CDR2 ANQGSEA. This CDR3 region has 12 residues. The CDR3 reads CSVEDGTYGYTF. In DNA form, the CDR3 reads TGCAGCGTCGAGGACGGAACCTATGGCTACACCTTC.

The chain joins TRBV25-1 to TRBJ1-2; 9 nucleotides match TRBD1. The junction had 1 base not matched to a gene; V was cut back by 8 bases and J by 3 bases. CDR3 length: 12 amino acids. Germline CDR1 is MGHDK and CDR2 is SYGVNS. The DNA for the CDR3 is TGTGCCAGCTGGACAGGGGACTATGGCTACACCTTC. It translates to CASWTGDYGYTF.

This chain uses TRBV30 with TRBJ2-3; D gene unclear. The CDR3 covers 14 residues. With 5 bases removed from V and 2 bases from J, the gap between germline ends came to 14 bases. Germline values: CDR1 GTSNPN, CDR2 SVGIG (reference sequence). The CDR3 DNA sequence: TGTGCCTGGGAAGCCACCCTGAACACAGATACGCAGTATTTT. It yields the protein CAWEATLNTDTQYF.

This chain connects TRBV5-5 to TRBJ2-5; no definite D call. The CDR3 runs to 13 residues. The V and J ends lost 2 bases and 3 bases respectively, with 8 bases between them. Per germline, CDR1 SGHKS and CDR2 YYEKEE (reference sequence). CDR3 loop: CASSLESEETQYF. The CDR3 DNA reads TGTGCCAGCAGCTTAGAAAGCGAAGAGACCCAGTACTTC.

This clone was observed a handful of times. The J gene is TRBJ1-1, the V gene TRBV30, with TRBD1 identical over 10 bases. CDR1 and CDR2 (germline): GTSNPN, SVGIG (reference sequence). The V gene end was trimmed by 3 bases and the J gene end by 5 bases; junction bases not matched to a gene: 6. The CDR3 has 14 amino acids. The CDR3 region has the DNA TGTGCCTGGAGCTGGACAGGGGGAGAGACTGAAGCTTTCTTT. Residues: CAWSWTGGETEAFF.

This clone was counted a few times. The rearrangement uses TRBV29-1 and TRBJ2-7, with D unclear. The CDR3 is made up of 12 amino acids. V dropped 7 bases and J dropped 2 bases, with 12 bases sitting between them. CDR1 and CDR2 (germline): SQVTM, ANQGSEA. The CDR3 loop reads CSGWAGPYEQYF. CDR3 DNA sequence: TGCAGCGGTTGGGCAGGACCCTACGAGCAGTACTTC.

This clone was observed a single time. This sequence joins TRBV29-1 and TRBJ2-7; TRBD1 is a possible D gene (6 bases). Per germline, CDR1 SQVTM and CDR2 ANQGSEA. The CDR3 is made up of 13 amino acids. V gave up 6 bases and J gave up 4 bases, with 16 bases separating them. CDR3 sequence (DNA): TGCAGCGTGACAGGAGGAATAAATTACGAGCAGTACTTC. Translated, it gives CSVTGGINYEQYF.

This clone was detected only a few times. The DNA for the CDR3 is TGTGCCAGCAGTGCTATCGAGACAGATACGCAGTATTTT. Translating it yields CASSAIETDTQYF. V and J are TRBV2 and TRBJ2-3; D is unclear. CDR1 and CDR2 from the germline V gene are SNHLY and FYNNEI. The CDR3 is made up of 13 amino acids. V dropped 4 bases and J dropped 3 bases, with 8 bases sitting between them.

V usage is TRBV30 and J usage is TRBJ2-1; D is undetermined. V dropped 4 bases and J dropped 4 bases, with 8 bases sitting between them. The CDR3 spans 12 residues. Germline CDR1 and CDR2: GTSNPN and SVGIG (reference sequence). In DNA form, the CDR3 reads TGTGCCTGGAACGACATTTACAATGAGCAGTTCTTC. Translated: CAWNDIYNEQFF.

This clone was found a few times. This sequence joins TRBV7-8 and TRBJ2-1; 9 nucleotides match TRBD1. Germline V gives CDR1 SGHVS, CDR2 FQNEAQ. The V segment lost 4 bases and the J segment 1 base; nucleotides outside the gene matches: 5. This CDR3 has 16 residues. The CDR3 DNA sequence: TGTGCCAGCAGCTCCCGGACAGGGGAGTCCTACAATGAGCAGTTCTTC. Amino acid sequence: CASSSRTGESYNEQFF.